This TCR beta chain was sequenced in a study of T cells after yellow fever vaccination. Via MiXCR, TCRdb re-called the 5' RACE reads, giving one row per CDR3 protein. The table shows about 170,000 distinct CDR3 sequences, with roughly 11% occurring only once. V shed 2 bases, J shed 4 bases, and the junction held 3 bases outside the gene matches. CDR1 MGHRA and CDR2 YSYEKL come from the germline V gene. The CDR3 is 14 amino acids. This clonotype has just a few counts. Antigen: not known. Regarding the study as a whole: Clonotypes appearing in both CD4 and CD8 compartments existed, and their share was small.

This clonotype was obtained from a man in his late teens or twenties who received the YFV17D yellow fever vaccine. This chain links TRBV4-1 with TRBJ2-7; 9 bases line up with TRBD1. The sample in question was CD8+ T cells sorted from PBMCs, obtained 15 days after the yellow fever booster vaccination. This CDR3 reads CASSQTGGPYEQYF. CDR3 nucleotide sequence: TGCGCCAGCAGCCAAACAGGGGGCCCGTACGAGCAGTACTTC.